A single sample gave rise to the 24 T cell receptor beta chains below, sequenced in a study of T cell repertoires in cytomegalovirus infection. These receptors have no identified antigens. TCRdb independently ran MiXCR on the reads; one entry per CDR3 protein. This table has approximately 990,000 distinct CDR3 sequences, about a third appearing once. The source material was cultured CD8+ T cells from PBMCs, sampled from culture after CMV antigen stimulation. The receptors come from a human donor in good health (CMV status not recorded). Some clones in this sample may be carry-over from other donors' samples.

The rearrangement joins TRBV10-3 to TRBJ2-1; D might be TRBD1 (6 bases). Trimming removed 5 bases at V and 4 bases at J, with 15 bases between. This CDR3 contains 15 residues. In germline, CDR1 is ENHRY, CDR2 SYGVKD. The CDR3 DNA sequence: TGTGCCATCAGTATGACAGGAGTGGATTACAATGAGCAGTTCTTC. Amino acids: CAISMTGVDYNEQFF.

This clonotype was seen only a few times. The chain combines TRBV19 with TRBJ2-7, with TRBD2 as a possible D gene (7 bases). Germline-derived CDR1 and CDR2 are LNHDA and SQIVND (reference sequence). Deletions cut 2 bases from V and 0 bases from J, with 14 bases between. CDR3 length: 16 amino acids. CDR3 DNA: TGTGCCAGTAGTATAAGGGGGGGACGAGTCTCCTACGAGCAGTACTTC. This gives the protein CASSIRGGRVSYEQYF.

This clonotype was detected only a few times. The chain is built from TRBV6-4 and TRBJ1-5; 9 bases align to TRBD1. The length of the CDR3 is 17 residues. Germline loops: CDR1 MRHNA, CDR2 SNTAGT. Trimming at V came to 5 bases and at J to 0 bases, leaving 8 bases not matched to a gene. CDR3 in amino acids: CASSRKQGADSNQPQHF. The CDR3 DNA sequence: TGTGCCAGCAGTAGAAAACAGGGGGCGGATAGCAATCAGCCCCAGCATTTT.

The rearrangement links TRBV7-2 to TRBJ2-4, with D unresolved. The CDR3 is 13 amino acids. Trimming removed 5 bases from V and 6 bases from J, with 11 bases in between. Germline CDR1 is SGHTA and CDR2 is FQGNSA. The CDR3 DNA sequence: TGTGCCAGCAGCCCGAACCCCGGAAACATTCAGTACTTC. Translating gives CASSPNPGNIQYF.

This clonotype was counted a few times. The chain joins TRBV12-3 or TRBV12-4 to TRBJ2-3; 9 bases match TRBD2. V shed 8 bases, J shed 2 bases, and the junction held 14 bases outside the gene matches. The CDR3 sequence is 17 residues long. CDR3 protein: CASFPGLARLFTDTQYF. Written as DNA, the CDR3 is TGTGCCAGCTTCCCCGGACTAGCGAGATTGTTCACAGATACGCAGTATTTT.

The chain recombines TRBV19 with TRBJ1-2, with D maybe TRBD1 (6 bases). CDR3 length: 13 residues. Germline values: CDR1 LNHDA, CDR2 SQIVND (reference sequence). V lost 4 bases and J lost 5, with 11 bases in between. CDR3 region: CASSKGGRYGYTF. The CDR3 bases are TGTGCCAGTAGTAAAGGGGGAAGGTATGGCTACACCTTC.

The chain uses TRBV13 and TRBJ2-1; 11 bases fit TRBD1. Germline CDR1 and CDR2: PRHDT and FYEKMQ (reference sequence). The V gene end was trimmed by 4 bases and the J gene end by 6 bases; junction bases not matched to a gene: 5. The CDR3 is 15 residues long. CDR3 region: CASSSGQGAFNEQFF. The CDR3 DNA sequence: TGTGCCAGCAGCTCCGGACAGGGGGCATTCAATGAGCAGTTCTTC.

This clonotype came up once. This may be a read error: a much more frequent sequence differs by one nucleotide. This sequence joins TRBV6-5 and TRBJ2-7, with D perhaps TRBD1 (5 bases). CDR3 length: 12 amino acids. In germline, CDR1 is MNHEY, CDR2 SVGAGI. Trimming removed 2 bases at V and 4 bases at J, with 6 bases between. For the CDR3, the DNA is TGTGCCAGCAGTTACAAGGGGTACGAGCAGTACTTC. This encodes CASSYKGYEQYF.

This chain joins TRBV11-2 and TRBJ2-1; D is unresolved. The V gene lost 0 bases and the J gene lost 8 bases, with 8 bases spanning the gap. From germline, CDR1 is SGHAT and CDR2 FQNNGV. This CDR3 region has 13 residues. CDR3 nucleotides: TGTGCCAGCAGCTTAGATGAACGTTATGAGCAGTTCTTC. Translating it yields CASSLDERYEQFF.

This clonotype was seen more than once but under ten times. This rearrangement joins TRBV19 to TRBJ1-1, with D unresolved. Germline V gene data show CDR1 as LNHDA and CDR2 as SQIVND (reference sequence). The CDR3 is 17 amino acids. The ends were cut back, 7 bases at V and 3 bases at J, with 24 bases in the middle. In DNA form, the CDR3 reads TGTGCCAGTACCGATTCCCCTTTTTTATCCGGATACACTGAAGCTTTCTTT. It specifies CASTDSPFLSGYTEAFF.

This clonotype has more than one count but fewer than ten. The rearrangement joins TRBV6-1 to TRBJ1-5, with D hard to call. CDR3 size: 15 residues. V was clipped by 7 bases and J by 1 base, with 14 bases between them. Germline V gene data show CDR1 as MNHNS and CDR2 as SASEGT. CDR3 sequence: CASTPHLGSNQPQHF. As DNA, the CDR3 is TGTGCCAGCACGCCCCATTTGGGGAGCAATCAGCCCCAGCATTTT.

The rearrangement joins TRBV12-3 or TRBV12-4 to TRBJ1-1, with D perhaps matching TRBD1 (5 bases). CDR3 size: 14 residues. The V and J ends lost 7 bases and 2 bases respectively, with 14 bases between them. CDR3 region: CASTIPGGNTEAFF. The CDR3 DNA is TGTGCCAGCACGATACCCGGGGGAAACACTGAAGCTTTCTTT.

This clonotype was observed a handful of times. J is TRBJ2-1 and V is TRBV6-1; 7 bases match TRBD1. With V trimmed by 0 bases and J by 3 bases, 5 bases remained unmatched. CDR3 size: 16 residues. Germline V lookup: CDR1 MNHNS, CDR2 SASEGT. The CDR3 sequence: CASSEARGGFYNEQFF. The CDR3 region has the DNA TGTGCCAGCAGTGAAGCTAGAGGGGGCTTCTACAATGAGCAGTTCTTC.

This clonotype has just a few counts. The chain employs TRBV28 and TRBJ1-1, with unresolved D. Per germline, CDR1 MDHEN and CDR2 SYDVKM. The CDR3 spans 10 residues. The germline V and J ends were trimmed by 5 bases and 11 bases, with 9 bases remaining between them. CDR3 nucleotides: TGTGCCAGCAGTAGTTTTTTCGCTTTCTTT. It specifies CASSSFFAFF.

This clonotype has only a few counts. The chain links TRBV7-2 to TRBJ1-1; no reliable D call. CDR1 is SGHTA, CDR2 FQGNSA, per germline. This CDR3 region has 12 residues. Trimming pared 3 bases from V and 7 bases from J, leaving 9 bases between. The CDR3 protein is CASSFTGYEAFF. CDR3 bases: TGTGCCAGCAGCTTCACGGGCTATGAAGCTTTCTTT.

The sample holds a few counts of this clonotype. This chain joins TRBV7-8 and TRBJ1-2; possibly TRBD1 for D (6 bases). Germline lookup yields CDR1 SGHVS and CDR2 FQNEAQ. The CDR3 is 12 amino acids. V was clipped by 4 bases and J by 8 bases, with 11 bases between them. The CDR3 loop reads CASSSGHSGYTF. CDR3 sequence (DNA): TGTGCCAGCAGCTCGGGACACAGCGGCTACACCTTC. Variable domain in full (rest from reference TRBV7-8 and TRBJ1-2): GAGVSQSPRYKVAKRGQDVALRCDPISGHVSLFWYQQALGQGPEFLTYFQNEAQLDKSGLPSDRFFAERPEGSVSTLKIQRTQQEDSAVYLCASSSGHSGYTFGSGTRLTVV.

The chain combines TRBV2 with TRBJ2-5, with TRBD2 matching 9 bases. There are 16 residues in the CDR3. Germline V CDR1 and CDR2: SNHLY, FYNNEI. The J segment lost 0 bases and the V segment lost 6 bases, leaving 8 bases of the junction unmatched. The DNA of the CDR3 is TGTGCCAGCAGCACTTCTTTAGCGGGAGACCAAGAGACCCAGTACTTC. Protein product: CASSTSLAGDQETQYF.

This clonotype was detected only a few times. V and J are TRBV28 and TRBJ1-4, with a possible D match to TRBD1 (5 bases). V gave up 3 bases and J gave up 5 bases, with 19 bases separating them. The CDR3 covers 17 residues. Looked up from germline, CDR1 is MDHEN and CDR2 is SYDVKM. The CDR3 DNA reads as TGTGCCAGCAGTTTGTCCGGCGGAGGGGCCTCCAATGAAAAACTGTTTTTT. It codes for CASSLSGGGASNEKLFF.

This clonotype was counted a few times. This chain connects TRBV7-9 to TRBJ2-5; TRBD1 agrees at 8 bases. Germline V gene data show CDR1 as SEHNR and CDR2 as FQNEAQ (reference sequence). Trimming took 3 bases from V and 3 from J; bases not matched to a gene: 3. This CDR3 is built from 14 residues. The CDR3 coding sequence is TGTGCCAGCAGCTTGTCGACAGGGGAAGAGACCCAGTACTTC. Amino acids: CASSLSTGEETQYF.

CDR3 bases: TGTGCCAGCAGTGGGGACTCCACCCTATCCTACAATGAGCAGTTCTTC. Its protein is CASSGDSTLSYNEQFF. This chain links TRBV2 with TRBJ2-1; a weak D match, TRBD2 (6 bases). Germline CDR1 reads SNHLY; CDR2 reads FYNNEI. Trimming shortened V by 4 bases and J by 1 base, and 14 bases separated the two germline ends. The CDR3 loop spans 16 amino acids.

The chain recombines TRBV10-2 with TRBJ1-2; TRBD1 agrees at 7 bases. Per germline, CDR1 WSHSY and CDR2 SAAADI. Germline trimming cut 9 bases from V and 2 bases from J; bases unmatched to any gene: 18. The CDR3 runs to 17 residues. The CDR3 is CASLPSQGEGGNYGYTF. The CDR3 DNA sequence: TGCGCCAGTCTACCATCGCAGGGGGAGGGGGGGAACTATGGCTACACCTTC.

This clonotype was observed a handful of times. This rearrangement joins TRBV6-1 to TRBJ1-5; 8 bases align to TRBD1. The CDR3 spans 17 residues. Germline V lookup: CDR1 MNHNS, CDR2 SASEGT. The ends lost 1 base at V and 0 bases at J; junction bases unmatched: 5. The CDR3, as DNA: TGTGCCAGCAGTGAAGGGGACAGGAGTCTTAGCAATCAGCCCCAGCATTTT. Translating gives CASSEGDRSLSNQPQHF.

The chain combines TRBV27 with TRBJ2-3; 8 bases are a match to TRBD1. The V gene end was trimmed by 3 bases and the J gene end by 2 bases; junction bases not matched to a gene: 4. Germline-derived CDR1 and CDR2 are MNHEY and SMNVEV (reference sequence). The CDR3 has 15 residues. CDR3 protein: CASSFVQGATDTQYF. The CDR3 nucleotides read TGTGCCAGCAGTTTCGTCCAGGGGGCCACAGATACGCAGTATTTT.

The V gene is TRBV6-2 or TRBV6-3, the J gene TRBJ2-1; D remains ambiguous. CDR1 MNHEY and CDR2 SVGEGT come from the germline V gene. This CDR3 comprises 13 residues. V lost 6 bases and J lost 0, with 6 bases in between. DNA for the CDR3: TGTGCCAGCAGGAGCGTCTCCTACAATGAGCAGTTCTTC. This codes for CASRSVSYNEQFF.